The next 19 T cell receptor beta chains were all read from a single sample in a study of shared clonotypes between healthy human individuals. Sequenced by immunoSEQ multiplex PCR; TCRdb stores in-frame clones only, minus some. The repertoire holds about 470,000 clones, with roughly 80% as singletons. Input material: PBMCs. The receptors were sampled from a woman aged 40 to 55 in good health. Some clones in this sample may be carry-over from other donors' samples.

This chain joins TRBV19 and TRBJ2-2; 7 bases map to TRBD1. The CDR3 length is 16 residues. The germline CDR1 and CDR2 sequences are LNHDA and SQIVND (reference sequence). Trimming cost V 3 bases and J 3 bases; bases outside gene matches: 7. Here the CDR3 DNA reads TGTGCCAGTAGTATCCTTGACAGGGTGGACACCGGGGAGCTGTTTTTT. Amino acids: CASSILDRVDTGELFF.

This clone appeared a single time. V and J are TRBV28 and TRBJ1-2; 8 bases map to TRBD1. The germline gives CDR1 MDHEN, CDR2 SYDVKM. The J segment lost 7 bases and the V segment lost 4 bases, leaving 5 bases of the junction unmatched. This CDR3 is built from 13 residues. CDR3 residues: CASSSDRVGGYTF. CDR3 in DNA: TGTGCCAGCAGTTCGGACAGGGTGGGTGGCTACACCTTC.

V gene TRBV6-6 combines with J gene TRBJ1-2; D is ambiguous. This CDR3 has 12 residues. V gave up 9 bases and J gave up 8 bases, with 16 bases separating them. Germline assignment: CDR1 MNHNY and CDR2 SVGAGI (reference sequence). The CDR3 loop reads CASATGVGGYTF. DNA for the CDR3: TGTGCCAGTGCTACGGGCGTTGGGGGCTACACCTTC.

V and J are TRBV10-3 and TRBJ1-4, with TRBD1 as a possible D gene (6 bases). Germline CDR1 is ENHRY and CDR2 is SYGVKD. Trimming took off 5 bases at V and 7 bases at J, with 14 bases between the two ends. The CDR3 extends over 14 amino acids. CDR3 protein: CAISPRARGEKLFF. DNA for the CDR3: TGTGCCATCAGTCCCCGGGCCAGGGGTGAAAAACTGTTTTTT.

The chain is built from TRBV2 and TRBJ2-1; D not certain. Deletions cut 6 bases from V and 8 bases from J, with 14 bases between. Germline CDR1 reads SNHLY; CDR2 reads FYNNEI. CDR3 size: 13 residues. The CDR3 sequence: CASSELEWYEQFF. CDR3 bases: TGTGCCAGCAGCGAGTTAGAGTGGTATGAGCAGTTCTTC. The variable domain in full, with the rest retrieved from reference TRBV2 and TRBJ2-1, is EPEVTQTPSHQVTQMGQEVILRCVPISNHLYFYWYRQILGQKVEFLVSFYNNEISEKSEIFDDQFSVERPDGSNFTLKIRSTKLEDSAMYFCASSELEWYEQFFGPGTRLTVL.

The V and J genes are TRBV11-2 and TRBJ2-7, with 9 bases fitting TRBD2. The germline V gene encodes CDR1 SGHAT and CDR2 FQNNGV. The ends lost 3 bases at V and 2 bases at J; junction bases unmatched: 8. The CDR3 has 16 residues. CDR3 coding DNA: TGTGCCAGCAGCTTCTTTAGCGGGAGAATTCCCTACGAGCAGTACTTC. Amino acids: CASSFFSGRIPYEQYF.

This chain uses TRBV7-9 with TRBJ2-5, with D possibly being TRBD1 (6 bases). This CDR3 spans 12 amino acids. V was shortened by 10 bases and J by 5 bases, with 14 bases between the two germline ends. Germline V CDR1 and CDR2: SEHNR, FQNEAQ (reference sequence). The CDR3 sequence: CATRQGYETQYF. Written as DNA, the CDR3 is TGTGCCACCCGGCAGGGGTATGAGACCCAGTACTTC.

The chain couples TRBV9 to TRBJ2-5; D is unresolved. Germline loops: CDR1 SGDLS, CDR2 YYNGEE. Trimming pared 0 bases from V and 5 bases from J, leaving 11 bases between. The CDR3 runs 14 residues. The CDR3 sequence is CASSVVGVAETQYF. DNA for the CDR3: TGTGCCAGCAGCGTAGTTGGTGTTGCGGAGACCCAGTACTTC. Drawing the rest from reference TRBV9 and TRBJ2-5, the complete variable domain is DSGVTQTPKHLITATGQRVTLRCSPRSGDLSVYWYQQSLDQGLQFLIQYYNGEERAKGNILERFSAQQFPDLHSELNLSSLELGDSALYFCASSVVGVAETQYFGPGTRLLVL.

CDR3 sequence: CASSPPRSHSNQPQHF. CDR3 bases: TGTGCCAGTAGTCCCCCCCGGTCCCATAGCAATCAGCCCCAGCATTTT. V usage is TRBV19 and J usage is TRBJ1-5; the D is unclear. Trimming shortened V by 5 bases and J by 0 bases, and 14 bases separated the two germline ends. The germline CDR1 and CDR2 sequences are LNHDA and SQIVND (reference sequence). The length of the CDR3 is 16 residues.

The chain recombines TRBV7-2 with TRBJ2-3, with 7 bases matching TRBD2. CDR1 and CDR2 (germline): SGHTA, FQGNSA. The CDR3 extends over 16 amino acids. Germline trimming cut 2 bases from V and 3 bases from J; bases unmatched to any gene: 8. In DNA, the CDR3 is TGTGCCAGCAGCTTATTGAGGGCTAGCGGAACAGATACGCAGTATTTT. This sequence encodes CASSLLRASGTDTQYF. The entire variable domain, with the rest obtained from reference TRBV7-2 and TRBJ2-3, is as follows: GAGVSQSPSNKVTEKGKDVELRCDPISGHTALYWYRQSLGQGLEFLIYFQGNSAPDKSGLPSDRFSAERTGGSVSTLTIQRTQQEDSAVYLCASSLLRASGTDTQYFGPGTRLTVL.

The table lists this clone with a count of one. This sequence joins TRBV29-1 and TRBJ2-7; a possible D gene is TRBD2 (6 bases). Germline V gives CDR1 SQVTM, CDR2 ANQGSEA. The CDR3 runs 14 residues. V was pared by 6 bases and J by 3 bases, with 18 bases between. DNA of the CDR3: TGCAGCGTAATCCGCTCTTACGGGGGCTACGAGCAGTACTTC. Amino acid sequence: CSVIRSYGGYEQYF.

The rearrangement links TRBV10-2 to TRBJ1-2; no clear D gene. CDR1 and CDR2 (germline): WSHSY, SAAADI. CDR3 length: 14 amino acids. Trimming shortened V by 3 bases and J by 8 bases, and 16 bases separated the two germline ends. The CDR3 protein is CASSDAKASRGYTF. CDR3 in DNA: TGCGCCAGCAGTGACGCGAAGGCGAGCCGGGGCTACACCTTC.

The genes are TRBV6-5 and TRBJ2-7, with 8 bases identical to TRBD1. This CDR3 has 14 residues. The V gene's germline CDR1 is MNHEY and CDR2 SVGAGI. Trimming took 5 bases from V and 4 from J; bases not matched to a gene: 7. Here the CDR3 reads CASSKRQGRYEQYF. In nucleotides, the CDR3 is TGTGCCAGCAGTAAGAGACAGGGGAGGTACGAGCAGTACTTC.

The V call is TRBV30, the J call TRBJ2-7, with D unclear. The germline gives CDR1 GTSNPN, CDR2 SVGIG (reference sequence). CDR3 length: 13 amino acids. The germline V and J ends were trimmed by 6 bases and 0 bases, with 12 bases remaining between them. CDR3 sequence: CACGQFASYEQYF. The CDR3 DNA reads as TGTGCCTGCGGGCAGTTCGCCTCCTACGAGCAGTACTTC.

This clone was seen repeatedly, ten times or more. The V call is TRBV30, the J call TRBJ1-1; D not certain. V lost 2 bases and J lost 0, with 10 bases in between. The length of the CDR3 is 14 residues. CDR1 is GTSNPN and CDR2 is SVGIG in the germline V gene (reference sequence). The CDR3 protein is CAWSLGRLNTEAFF. The CDR3 region has the DNA TGTGCCTGGAGTCTTGGACGGTTGAACACTGAAGCTTTCTTT.

This clone was seen just once. This chain links TRBV7-9 with TRBJ2-5; the D gene is possibly TRBD1 (6 bases). CDR3 length: 15 residues. Per germline, CDR1 SEHNR and CDR2 FQNEAQ (reference sequence). Trimming took 4 bases from V and 4 from J, leaving 16 bases between them. Written as DNA, the CDR3 is TGTGCCAGCAGCTCAGAAGCAGGGGTTTTAGAGACCCAGTACTTC. It encodes CASSSEAGVLETQYF.

J is TRBJ2-2 and V is TRBV29-1; the D gene is possibly TRBD2 (5 bases). The CDR3 has 16 residues. The ends were cut back, 7 bases at V and 5 bases at J, with 23 bases in the middle. Looked up from germline, CDR1 is SQVTM and CDR2 is ANQGSEA. CDR3: CSAGPASSLGTGELFF. The CDR3 DNA reads TGCAGCGCCGGCCCAGCTAGCAGCTTGGGAACCGGGGAGCTGTTTTTT.

The chain joins TRBV10-3 to TRBJ1-1; 11 bases map to TRBD1. CDR1 and CDR2 (germline): ENHRY, SYGVKD. Germline trimming cut 6 bases from V and 4 bases from J; bases unmatched to any gene: 4. The length of the CDR3 is 14 residues. CDR3 coding DNA: TGTGCCATCAGCCGCGGGACAGGGGGCACTGAAGCTTTCTTT. Protein sequence: CAISRGTGGTEAFF.

The gene calls are TRBV7-8 and TRBJ2-7; 7 positions match TRBD2. The J segment lost 2 bases and the V segment lost 3 bases, leaving 4 bases of the junction unmatched. This CDR3 has 14 residues. Germline loops: CDR1 SGHVS, CDR2 FQNEAQ. The CDR3 bases are TGTGCCAGCAGCTTTGCTAGCGGTACCTACGAGCAGTACTTC. It specifies CASSFASGTYEQYF. The complete variable domain, with remaining parts taken from reference TRBV7-8 and TRBJ2-7, reads GAGVSQSPRYKVAKRGQDVALRCDPISGHVSLFWYQQALGQGPEFLTYFQNEAQLDKSGLPSDRFFAERPEGSVSTLKIQRTQQEDSAVYLCASSFASGTYEQYFGPGTRLTVT.